This is a list of T cell receptor beta chains from one sample in a study of CD39 and CD103 CD8 tumor-infiltrating T cells. Produced via immunoSEQ multiplex PCR; TCRdb's table is partial and in-frame only. The sample contains roughly 18,000 clones, 85% to 95% of which appear only once. Sequences were obtained from CD8+ T cells sorted from blood. The receptor source for this set is a human donor with head and neck squamous cell carcinoma. Both conserved end residues are part of each CDR3. Each record gives: clone size, D gene, V gene, J gene, CDR3 DNA, CDR3 protein. D genes are given only for firm matches. For some rows the clone size is stated as once, few or many, or as a class when expanded; others skip it.

size: NA; D: NA; V: TRBV27; J: TRBJ2-7; DNA: TGTGCCAGCAGTCTGGCGTTGGGGCCCTATGAGCAGTACTTC; CDR3: CASSLALGPYEQYF
size: once; D: NA; V: TRBV15; J: TRBJ2-2; DNA: TGTGCCACCAGCACCCTCAGGGACAAAACCGGGGAGCTGTTTTTT; CDR3: CATSTLRDKTGELFF
size: NA; D: NA; V: TRBV13; J: TRBJ2-7; DNA: TGTGCCAGCAGCTTAATGGTGAACTCCTACGAGCAGTACTTC; CDR3: CASSLMVNSYEQYF
size: NA; D: TRBD1; V: TRBV19; J: TRBJ1-2; DNA: TGTGCCAGTGGACAGGGGGCGCCGGGCTACACCTTC; CDR3: CASGQGAPGYTF
size: NA; D: TRBD2; V: TRBV9; J: TRBJ2-2; DNA: TGTGCCAGCAGCGCCCAGCGGGGGGGCGACACCGGGGAGCTGTTTTTT; CDR3: CASSAQRGGDTGELFF
size: NA; D: TRBD1; V: TRBV2; J: TRBJ2-7; DNA: TGTGCCAGCAGGTGGACAGGGGTTGGTAACGAGCAGTACTTC; CDR3: CASRWTGVGNEQYF
size: NA; D: TRBD2; V: TRBV10-1; J: TRBJ2-7; DNA: TGCGCCAGCAGTGCGGGGGGGGTCGACGAGCAGTACTTC; CDR3: CASSAGGVDEQYF
size: NA; D: NA; V: TRBV12-5; J: TRBJ2-2; DNA: TGTGCTAGTGGTTTGGTACTCCCCACTAGCACCAACACCGGGGAGCTGTTTTTT; CDR3: CASGLVLPTSTNTGELFF
size: NA; D: NA; V: TRBV4-2; J: TRBJ1-1; DNA: TGTGCCAGCAGCCAAGAGGGGGCCGAGACCTTCAACACTGAAGCTTTCTTT; CDR3: CASSQEGAETFNTEAFF
size: NA; D: TRBD1; V: TRBV7-9; J: TRBJ2-7; DNA: TGTGCCAGCAGCTTCGAAGACAGGGGGCTCTTCGAGCAGTACTTC; CDR3: CASSFEDRGLFEQYF
size: NA; D: TRBD1; V: TRBV5-6; J: TRBJ1-2; DNA: TGTGCCAGCAGCTGGGACAGCCTCTATGGCTACACCTTC; CDR3: CASSWDSLYGYTF
size: NA; D: NA; V: TRBV7-7; J: TRBJ2-3; DNA: TGTGCTAGCAGCTCCCCCGGAGGTACGCAGTATTTT; CDR3: CASSSPGGTQYF
size: NA; D: NA; V: TRBV19; J: TRBJ1-1; DNA: TGTGCCAGTAGTAGTTACTTGAACACTGAAGCTTTCTTT; CDR3: CASSSYLNTEAFF
size: NA; D: NA; V: TRBV5-4; J: TRBJ2-1; DNA: TGTGCCAGCAGCTTGGTATCGGGGTCGCCTTTCAATGAGCAGTTCTTC; CDR3: CASSLVSGSPFNEQFF
size: NA; D: TRBD2; V: TRBV2; J: TRBJ2-1; DNA: TGTGCCAGCAGCGACCGGACAGTACTAGCGGGTGAGCAGTTCTTC; CDR3: CASSDRTVLAGEQFF
size: NA; D: NA; V: TRBV7-9; J: TRBJ2-4; DNA: TGTGCCAGCAGCTCTCTCGGGCTACCGAGTAGCATTCAGTACTTC; CDR3: CASSSLGLPSSIQYF
size: NA; D: NA; V: TRBV28; J: TRBJ2-7; DNA: TGTGCCAGCAGTTTCACTCGCTACGAGCAGTACTTC; CDR3: CASSFTRYEQYF
size: NA; D: NA; V: TRBV7-9; J: TRBJ2-5; DNA: TGTGCCAGCAGCGGGGGAAGGGGGACCCAGTACTTC; CDR3: CASSGGRGTQYF
size: NA; D: TRBD1; V: TRBV30; J: TRBJ2-7; DNA: TGTGCCTTTTCAGGGACAGGGGGGTACGAGCAGTACTTC; CDR3: CAFSGTGGYEQYF
size: NA; D: NA; V: TRBV7-9; J: TRBJ2-7; DNA: TGTGCCAGCAGCTTAGGTCTAAACGAGCAGTACTTC; CDR3: CASSLGLNEQYF
size: NA; D: NA; V: TRBV27; J: TRBJ2-2; DNA: TGTGCCAGCAGACCCGGAAAGGCTGTGACCGGGGAGCTGTTTTTT; CDR3: CASRPGKAVTGELFF
size: NA; D: NA; V: TRBV28; J: TRBJ1-5; DNA: TGTGCCAGCAGTTTAAGAGGCGGCTACAATCAGCCCCAGCATTTT; CDR3: CASSLRGGYNQPQHF